The 19 T cell receptor beta chains reported below all come from one sample, sequenced in a study of T cells in Graves' hyperthyroidism and ophthalmopathy. From RNA transcripts, TCR beta CDR3 regions were amplified. The HTBI primer set served for first-round RT-PCR of the TCR CDR3. One entry per CDR3 protein results from TCRdb running MiXCR on the multiplex PCR reads. Of 700,000 or so distinct CDR3 sequences in the sample, roughly 15% were seen once. Sequenced input: blood. All receptors come from a man between 18 and 29 years old with Graves' hyperthyroidism.

The rearrangement links TRBV5-5 to TRBJ2-1; TRBD2 agrees at 10 bases. The length of the CDR3 is 14 residues. V shed 3 bases and J 8 bases; nucleotides not matched to a gene: 5. Per the germline V gene, CDR1 is SGHKS and CDR2 is YYEKEE (reference sequence). The CDR3 coding sequence is TGTGCCAGCAGCTACCTAGCGGGAGTCCATGAGCAGTTCTTC. Protein: CASSYLAGVHEQFF.

This clonotype has ten or more counts. The chain has TRBV12-3 or TRBV12-4 and TRBJ2-1; 9 bases line up with TRBD2. The CDR3 consists of 17 residues. The V gene end was trimmed by 5 bases and the J gene end by 6 bases; junction bases not matched to a gene: 14. CDR3 nucleotide sequence: TGTGCCAGCAGTGGAAGGCTAGCGGGATCCACCCTCAATGAGCAGTTCTTC. Protein product: CASSGRLAGSTLNEQFF.

This clonotype has more than one count but fewer than ten. The genes are TRBV28 and TRBJ2-1; the match to TRBD2 covers 11 bases. The CDR3 covers 16 residues. CDR1 MDHEN and CDR2 SYDVKM come from the germline V gene. With 4 bases clipped from V and 4 bases from J, the junction kept 6 bases outside the gene matches. CDR3 DNA: TGTGCCAGCAGTTCTTTGACTAGCGGGATTTACAATGAGCAGTTCTTC. It is translated as CASSSLTSGIYNEQFF.

This clonotype has just a few counts. The rearrangement uses TRBV5-6 and TRBJ1-2; maybe TRBD1 (5 bases). V dropped 0 bases and J dropped 3 bases, with 12 bases sitting between them. The germline V gene encodes CDR1 SGHDT and CDR2 YYEEEE. The CDR3 loop spans 15 amino acids. This CDR3 reads CASSLGQFEDYGYTF. The CDR3 coding sequence is TGTGCCAGCAGCTTGGGACAGTTCGAGGACTATGGCTACACCTTC.

The chain couples TRBV27 to TRBJ1-1, with 9 positions matching TRBD1. The CDR3 runs 18 residues. J lost 0 bases, V lost 6 bases, and 14 bases had no gene match. CDR1 and CDR2 from the germline V gene are MNHEY and SMNVEV (reference sequence). The chain's CDR3 is CASSPRDRASFMNTEAFF. Here the CDR3 DNA reads TGTGCCAGCAGCCCAAGGGACAGGGCGTCGTTCATGAACACTGAAGCTTTCTTT.

This chain connects TRBV29-1 to TRBJ2-1; 10 bases align to TRBD2. Per the germline V gene, CDR1 is SQVTM and CDR2 is ANQGSEA. This CDR3 contains 14 residues. With 7 bases clipped from V and 4 bases from J, the junction kept 7 bases outside the gene matches. The CDR3 DNA reads TGCAGCGCTACGAGCGGGAGGGTTTACAATGAGCAGTTCTTC. As protein: CSATSGRVYNEQFF.

In this sample, this clonotype turned up once. The chain links TRBV2 to TRBJ2-3, with TRBD2 identical over 11 bases. Germline V gene data show CDR1 as SNHLY and CDR2 as FYNNEI. The CDR3 is 16 amino acids. Losses at the gene ends were 6 bases for V and 0 bases for J; bases not matched to a gene: 5. The CDR3 coding sequence is TGTGCCAGCAGGATGACTAGCGGGACAAGCACAGATACGCAGTATTTT. It codes for CASRMTSGTSTDTQYF. Full variable domain (remainder filled in from reference TRBV2 and TRBJ2-3): EPEVTQTPSHQVTQMGQEVILRCVPISNHLYFYWYRQILGQKVEFLVSFYNNEISEKSEIFDDQFSVERPDGSNFTLKIRSTKLEDSAMYFCASRMTSGTSTDTQYFGPGTRLTVL.

This clonotype was counted a few times. J is TRBJ1-6 and V is TRBV20-1; possible D gene TRBD1, 5 bases. Looked up from germline, CDR1 is DFQATT and CDR2 is SNEGSKA (reference sequence). The CDR3 extends over 17 amino acids. V was shortened by 0 bases and J by 1 base, with 13 bases between the two germline ends. CDR3 DNA: TGCAGTGCTAGAGATCGGGGGACGGGGTCCTATAATTCACCCCTCCACTTT. Protein sequence: CSARDRGTGSYNSPLHF.

This clonotype was detected ten times or more. The chain links TRBV7-9 to TRBJ2-2, with TRBD2 identical over 10 bases. The V segment lost 3 bases and the J segment 6 bases; nucleotides outside the gene matches: 7. The CDR3 is made up of 16 amino acids. From germline, CDR1 is SEHNR and CDR2 FQNEAQ (reference sequence). The CDR3 bases are TGTGCCAGCAGCTTGGGACTAGCGAGGAGTGCCGGGGAGCTGTTTTTT. It is translated as CASSLGLARSAGELFF.

This clonotype was counted ten times or more. The rearrangement uses TRBV11-3 and TRBJ2-1; D unresolved. The CDR3 has 15 residues. Germline CDR1 reads SGHNT; CDR2 reads YENEEA. V lost 2 bases and J 0 bases, leaving 8 bases between the germline ends. The CDR3 spells CASSLFYASYNEQFF. The DNA of the CDR3 is TGTGCCAGCAGCTTATTTTATGCCTCCTACAATGAGCAGTTCTTC.

The chain couples TRBV5-1 to TRBJ1-4; 10 nucleotides agree with TRBD1. The CDR3 consists of 16 residues. The germline CDR1 and CDR2 sequences are SGHRS and YFSETQ. The V gene end was trimmed by 5 bases and the J gene end by 7 bases; junction bases not matched to a gene: 11. CDR3 loop: CASSDRGREPGEKLFF. The CDR3 bases are TGCGCCAGCAGTGACAGGGGGCGAGAACCGGGTGAAAAACTGTTTTTT.

The chain recombines TRBV7-9 with TRBJ2-3, with 7 nucleotides matching TRBD2. The CDR3 length is 15 residues. The germline gives CDR1 SEHNR, CDR2 FQNEAQ (reference sequence). Germline trimming cut 4 bases from V and 5 bases from J; bases unmatched to any gene: 9. CDR3 in amino acids: CASSSLWEGEDTQYF. The CDR3 nucleotides read TGTGCCAGCAGCTCGTTGTGGGAGGGAGAAGATACGCAGTATTTT.

Only a few counts were recorded for this clonotype. The chain carries TRBV5-1 and TRBJ2-6, with TRBD1 matching 9 bases. The CDR3 runs to 18 residues. J lost 0 bases, V lost 0 bases, and 4 bases had no gene match. Germline V gives CDR1 SGHRS, CDR2 YFSETQ. CDR3 protein: CASSLDGTGLSGANVLTF. CDR3 DNA sequence: TGCGCCAGCAGCTTGGATGGGACAGGGCTCTCTGGGGCCAACGTCCTGACTTTC.

The rearrangement joins TRBV27 to TRBJ2-2; no definite D call. Germline V CDR1 and CDR2: MNHEY, SMNVEV (reference sequence). This CDR3 is 13 amino acids long. The V gene lost 7 bases and the J gene lost 6 bases, with 12 bases spanning the gap. The CDR3 region is CASKKLVAGELFF. The CDR3 bases are TGTGCCAGCAAGAAATTGGTGGCCGGGGAGCTGTTTTTT.

This clonotype came up many times. V gene TRBV20-1 combines with J gene TRBJ2-3, with D perhaps matching TRBD2 (6 bases). Per germline, CDR1 DFQATT and CDR2 SNEGSKA (reference sequence). The CDR3 is 15 amino acids. V was pared by 3 bases and J by 2 bases, with 15 bases between. This CDR3 is CSASFDGGITDTQYF. Here the CDR3 DNA reads TGCAGTGCTAGTTTTGACGGCGGGATCACAGATACGCAGTATTTT.

This clonotype was detected many times. CDR3 region: CSARVSHPLSEQYF. CDR3 sequence (DNA): TGCAGTGCTAGAGTAAGCCATCCACTAAGCGAGCAGTACTTC. This chain connects TRBV20-1 to TRBJ2-7; D call uncertain. Germline V gene data show CDR1 as DFQATT and CDR2 as SNEGSKA (reference sequence). The CDR3 sequence is 14 residues long. Trimming cost V 1 base and J 6 bases, with 16 bases left between them.

This clonotype was recorded many times. The chain combines TRBV5-1 with TRBJ2-1, with D tentatively TRBD1 (6 bases). The germline CDR1 and CDR2 sequences are SGHRS and YFSETQ. The V end was cut by 2 bases, the J end by 3 bases, with 12 bases between. The CDR3 totals 15 residues. The CDR3 reads CASSFSGTIYNEQFF. The CDR3 nucleotides read TGCGCCAGCAGCTTCTCCGGGACAATCTACAATGAGCAGTTCTTC. Filled out from reference TRBV5-1 and TRBJ2-1, the complete variable domain reads KAGVTQTPRYLIKTRGQQVTLSCSPISGHRSVSWYQQTPGQGLQFLFEYFSETQRNKGNFPGRFSGRQFSNSRSEMNVSTLELGDSALYLCASSFSGTIYNEQFFGPGTRLTVL.

The sample holds many counts of this clonotype. V usage is TRBV18 and J usage is TRBJ2-1, with D perhaps TRBD2 (5 bases). CDR3 length: 13 amino acids. The V end was cut by 5 bases, the J end by 5 bases, with 10 bases between. Per the germline V gene, CDR1 is KGHSH and CDR2 is LQKENI. The CDR3 nucleotides are TGTGCCAGCTCATCTAGCACCAACAATGAGCAGTTCTTC. This gives the protein CASSSSTNNEQFF.

This clonotype was picked up many times. The gene calls are TRBV6-2 or TRBV6-3 and TRBJ2-1; D perhaps matches TRBD2 (6 bases). The CDR3 contains 14 residues. V was clipped by 5 bases and J by 9 bases, with 17 bases between them. Germline V gene data show CDR1 as MNHEY and CDR2 as SVGEGT. CDR3 protein: CASSLQLARGEQFF. The CDR3 coding sequence is TGTGCCAGCAGTCTCCAACTAGCCCGTGGTGAGCAGTTCTTC.